The table lists the clone carrying this TCR beta chain with a count of one. This CDR3 has 15 residues. Trimming removed 1 base from V and 10 bases from J, with 19 bases in between. Germline CDR1 reads LGHDT; CDR2 reads YNNKEL (reference sequence). Under the authors' procedure: Researchers report that nucleated cell counts were estimated from reference gene primer amplification. The protocol was immunoSEQ multiplex PCR, while the TCRdb copy is restricted to in-frame clones and leaves out a portion. That table supplies the V and J calls and clone size; D and trimming were determined from the DNA. The table has under 150,000 clones, about 90% seen once. This specimen belongs to a study of blood T cell repertoires in COVID-19. Study summary: Both acute and convalescent COVID-19 samples were obtained from the United States, Italy and Spain. Sources were T cells, B-cell-depleted T cells, or PBMCs; the material itself was cDNA or gDNA.

The TCR sequence derives from a man aged 45-65 years with active COVID-19. The chain links TRBV3-1 (or the pseudogene TRBV3-2) to TRBJ1-1, with a tentative D call TRBD1 (5 bases). What was sequenced was peripheral blood. CDR3 residues: CASSQGLPGRVGAFF. In DNA, the CDR3 is TGTGCCAGCAGCCAAGGTCTCCCGGGCAGGGTGGGAGCTTTCTTT.